These 27 T cell receptor beta chains came from one sample sequenced in a study of T cell repertoires in cytomegalovirus infection. Their antigens are not known. From the reads, TCRdb called clonotypes with MiXCR, one entry per CDR3 protein. The sample consists of about 920,000 distinct CDR3 sequences, less than 40% of them appearing once. The sequencing here drew on cultured CD8+ T cells from PBMCs, taken from culture after CMV antigen stimulation. The receptors were gathered from a human donor in good health (CMV status not recorded). Some clones in this sample may be carry-over from other donors' samples.

This clonotype appeared many times. The V gene is TRBV7-8, the J gene TRBJ2-5; 8 bases are a match to TRBD1. The germline V gene encodes CDR1 SGHVS and CDR2 FQNEAQ. CDR3 length: 11 amino acids. V shed 10 bases and J 4 bases; nucleotides not matched to a gene: 2. The chain's CDR3 is CATDRGETQYF. CDR3 coding DNA: TGTGCCACAGACAGGGGAGAGACCCAGTACTTC.

The sample holds one count of this clonotype. The junction and the germline gene differ at one end; a read error may be behind it. The J gene is TRBJ1-2, the V gene TRBV6-6; perhaps TRBD1 as D (5 bases). The germline V gene encodes CDR1 MNHNY and CDR2 SVGAGI (reference sequence). This CDR3 comprises 12 residues. The CDR3 sequence: CASSYSSSGAIF. The CDR3 coding sequence is TGTGCCAGCAGTTACTCGAGCTCCGGGGCTATCTTC.

The chain is built from TRBV6-5 and TRBJ2-5; D uncertain. This CDR3 has 12 residues. Trimming stripped 5 bases from V and 1 base from J, with 5 bases between. The germline V gene encodes CDR1 MNHEY and CDR2 SVGAGI. For the CDR3, the DNA is TGTGCCAGCAGTGAGCTCCAAGAGACCCAGTACTTC. Its protein product is CASSELQETQYF.

This chain uses TRBV7-9 with TRBJ2-7; TRBD1 or TRBD2 may be the D gene (5 bases each). This CDR3 has 16 residues. Deletions cut 1 base from V and 0 bases from J, with 13 bases between. CDR1 SEHNR and CDR2 FQNEAQ come from the germline V gene (reference sequence). The CDR3 sequence is CASSLVWGRVSYEQYV. The DNA for the CDR3 is TGTGCCAGCAGCTTAGTCTGGGGACGCGTCTCCTACGAGCAGTACGTC.

CDR3: CASSQRHPGPYNEQFF. The CDR3 nucleotides read TGCGCCAGCAGCCAAAGACACCCGGGCCCCTACAATGAGCAGTTCTTC. The chain recombines TRBV4-1 with TRBJ2-1; D is undetermined. Germline CDR1 reads MGHRA; CDR2 reads YSYEKL. V dropped 2 bases and J dropped 2 bases, with 13 bases sitting between them. The CDR3 consists of 16 residues.

The sample holds many counts of this clonotype. The chain links TRBV12-3 or TRBV12-4 to TRBJ1-6, with 7 bases identical to TRBD1. Trimming cost V 4 bases and J 0 bases; bases outside gene matches: 0. The CDR3 covers 15 residues. CDR3 in amino acids: CASSYRGSYNSPLHF. In DNA, the CDR3 is TGTGCCAGCAGTTACAGGGGCTCCTATAATTCACCCCTCCACTTT.

This clonotype has a handful of counts. The chain recombines TRBV6-2 or TRBV6-3 with TRBJ2-7; 9 positions agree with TRBD2. The J segment lost 2 bases and the V segment lost 0 bases, leaving 5 bases of the junction unmatched. This CDR3 is built from 16 residues. CDR1 is MNHEY, CDR2 SVGEGT, per germline. The CDR3 DNA follows: TGTGCCAGCAGTTACTCGGCTGCTAGCGGGACCTACGAGCAGTACGTC. Translation: CASSYSAASGTYEQYV.

Ten or more counts support this clonotype. The chain uses TRBV7-9 and TRBJ2-7; D remains ambiguous. V was pared by 1 base and J by 3 bases, with 7 bases between. CDR3 size: 13 residues. Germline CDR1 reads SEHNR; CDR2 reads FQNEAQ (reference sequence). CDR3 loop: CASSLGVFYEQYF. DNA for the CDR3: TGTGCCAGCAGCTTAGGGGTTTTCTACGAGCAGTACTTC.

This rearrangement joins TRBV19 to TRBJ1-1; D unclear. Per germline, CDR1 LNHDA and CDR2 SQIVND (reference sequence). The CDR3 is 16 residues long. Trimming pared 6 bases from V and 1 base from J, leaving 18 bases between. The CDR3, as DNA: TGTGCCAGTAGGACACTTCGCCGGGATGGGAACACTGAAGCTTTCTTT. Translated: CASRTLRRDGNTEAFF.

The genes are TRBV12-3 or TRBV12-4 and TRBJ2-1, with 7 bases aligning to TRBD2. This CDR3 is built from 12 residues. The V segment lost 11 bases and the J segment 7 bases; nucleotides outside the gene matches: 8. Written as DNA, the CDR3 is TGTGCCTCCCTGGGGGGGGGGAATGAGCAGTTCTTC. This translates into CASLGGGNEQFF.

CDR3 protein: CASSFIPGGGASDTQYF. In DNA, the CDR3 is TGTGCCAGCAGTTTCATCCCTGGCGGGGGGGCTTCAGATACGCAGTATTTT. This chain uses TRBV27 with TRBJ2-3; 9 positions match TRBD2. The germline gives CDR1 MNHEY, CDR2 SMNVEV (reference sequence). V dropped 3 bases and J dropped 4; count of bases not matched to a gene: 11. This CDR3 has 17 residues.

This clonotype occurred many times. This sequence joins TRBV28 and TRBJ2-7; a possible D gene is TRBD1 (5 bases). This CDR3 region has 14 residues. The germline V gene has CDR1 MDHEN and CDR2 SYDVKM. The germline V and J ends were trimmed by 2 bases and 3 bases, with 11 bases remaining between them. CDR3 amino acids: CASSLRTNGYEQYV. CDR3 coding DNA: TGTGCCAGCAGTTTACGGACAAACGGCTACGAGCAGTACGTC.

The rearrangement links TRBV19 to TRBJ2-5; no firm D call. The CDR3 consists of 16 residues. Germline CDR1 is LNHDA and CDR2 is SQIVND (reference sequence). The ends were cut back, 3 bases at V and 1 base at J, with 15 bases in the middle. The CDR3 loop is CASSIFSAAVQETQYF. The CDR3, as DNA: TGTGCCAGTAGTATCTTCTCGGCGGCAGTCCAAGAGACCCAGTACTTC.

This clonotype was observed a handful of times. The J gene is TRBJ1-6, the V gene TRBV9; 9 bases agree with TRBD1. The CDR3 runs 18 residues. Germline V gives CDR1 SGDLS, CDR2 YYNGEE. Trimming cost V 1 base and J 9 bases; bases outside gene matches: 14. The CDR3 here is CASSVFSGVDRGGSPLHF. CDR3 bases: TGTGCCAGCAGCGTATTTTCAGGAGTAGACAGGGGGGGTTCACCCCTCCACTTT.

This clonotype was recorded a few times. As DNA, the CDR3 is TGTGCCAGCAGTGAAGTGCTAGGGCAGGCGAACACCGGGGAGCTGTTTTTT. Protein product: CASSEVLGQANTGELFF. The chain uses TRBV2 and TRBJ2-2; D gene unclear. This CDR3 has 17 residues. Germline V CDR1 and CDR2: SNHLY, FYNNEI. Trimming cost V 1 base and J 0 bases, with 12 bases left between them. The entire variable domain, with the rest obtained from reference TRBV2 and TRBJ2-2, is as follows: EPEVTQTPSHQVTQMGQEVILRCVPISNHLYFYWYRQILGQKVEFLVSFYNNEISEKSEIFDDQFSVERPDGSNFTLKIRSTKLEDSAMYFCASSEVLGQANTGELFFGEGSRLTVL.

Regarding this clonotype: At one of its ends the junction is not consistent with the germline gene, which may arise from a read error. This chain joins TRBV7-6 and TRBJ2-5; 7 bases align to TRBD2. CDR1 SGHVS and CDR2 FNYEAQ come from the germline V gene. The CDR3 loop spans 14 amino acids. DNA for the CDR3: TGTGCTAGCAGCTTGGGCGGGAGATTGGAGACCCAGTACTTC. The encoded protein is CASSLGGRLETQYF.

This clonotype came up a few times. The CDR3 region is CASSQSWTGSSYNEQFF. The CDR3 region has the DNA TGTGCCAGCAGTCAATCCTGGACAGGGAGCTCCTACAATGAGCAGTTCTTC. V is TRBV7-2 and J is TRBJ2-1; 8 nucleotides agree with TRBD1. V gave up 6 bases and J gave up 0 bases; unmatched junction bases: 10. This CDR3 comprises 17 residues. Germline CDR1 SGHTA, CDR2 FQGNSA.

This clonotype was counted between two and nine times. The genes are TRBV6-1 and TRBJ2-1, with 9 bases aligning to TRBD1. From germline, CDR1 is MNHNS and CDR2 SASEGT. CDR3 size: 11 residues. The trim removed 8 bases at V and 7 bases at J, leaving 0 bases unmatched. CDR3 protein: CASGQGNEQFF. The CDR3 DNA reads TGTGCCAGCGGACAGGGGAATGAGCAGTTCTTC.

The chain joins TRBV7-8 to TRBJ2-2; D is possibly TRBD2 (6 bases). V gave up 5 bases and J gave up 3 bases, with 16 bases separating them. The CDR3 is 16 residues long. CDR1 and CDR2 from the germline V gene are SGHVS and FQNEAQ. The CDR3 DNA reads as TGTGCCAGCAGCCAGGTGGAGGGTTTGGACACCGGGGAGCTGTTTTTT. It encodes CASSQVEGLDTGELFF.

The genes are TRBV4-2 and TRBJ1-1; 7 bases line up with TRBD1. This CDR3 comprises 15 residues. Looked up from germline, CDR1 is LGHNA and CDR2 is YNFKEQ. V dropped 0 bases and J dropped 8; count of bases not matched to a gene: 9. CDR3 sequence: CASSQDWVGTDEAFF. The CDR3 DNA sequence: TGTGCCAGCAGCCAAGATTGGGTCGGGACAGACGAAGCTTTCTTT.

This clonotype was counted a few times. The chain employs TRBV11-2 and TRBJ1-6, with D maybe TRBD1 (5 bases). The CDR3 loop spans 12 amino acids. Per germline, CDR1 SGHAT and CDR2 FQNNGV. V dropped 5 bases and J dropped 11 bases, with 10 bases sitting between them. The CDR3, as DNA: TGTGCCAGCAGCAGGGGCAGCCCACCCCTCCACTTT. It is translated as CASSRGSPPLHF.

The genes are TRBV7-9 and TRBJ1-1, with 8 bases identical to TRBD1. Per the germline V gene, CDR1 is SEHNR and CDR2 is FQNEAQ (reference sequence). The J segment lost 5 bases and the V segment lost 5 bases, leaving 7 bases of the junction unmatched. The CDR3 is 14 amino acids. The CDR3 loop reads CASSAGGAGTEAFF. The CDR3 DNA reads TGTGCCAGCAGCGCAGGGGGCGCAGGGACTGAAGCTTTCTTT. Combining the CDR3 with reference TRBV7-9 and TRBJ1-1 gives the whole variable domain DTGVSQNPRHKITKRGQNVTFRCDPISEHNRLYWYRQTLGQGPEFLTYFQNEAQLEKSRLLSDRFSAERPKGSFSTLEIQRTEQGDSAMYLCASSAGGAGTEAFFGQGTRLTVV.

This clonotype has more than one count but fewer than ten. The rearrangement links TRBV7-6 to TRBJ1-1; D is unresolved. V gave up 2 bases and J gave up 2 bases, with 9 bases separating them. The germline V gene encodes CDR1 SGHVS and CDR2 FNYEAQ. CDR3 length: 14 amino acids. CDR3 region: CASSLRPVNTEAFF. CDR3 nucleotides: TGTGCCAGCAGCTTACGACCGGTAAACACTGAAGCTTTCTTT.

This chain joins TRBV28 and TRBJ1-1, with unresolved D. The V end was cut by 5 bases, the J end by 0 bases, with 13 bases between. CDR3 length: 15 residues. Germline CDR1 is MDHEN and CDR2 is SYDVKM. This CDR3 reads CASSPRGIMNTEAFF. DNA of the CDR3: TGTGCCAGCAGTCCCCGCGGCATTATGAACACTGAAGCTTTCTTT.

This clonotype was detected only a few times. The chain is built from TRBV7-9 and TRBJ2-5; D is uncertain. The V gene lost 1 base and the J gene lost 1 base, with 19 bases spanning the gap. The germline V gene encodes CDR1 SEHNR and CDR2 FQNEAQ (reference sequence). The CDR3 is 18 amino acids. The CDR3 DNA reads as TGTGCCAGCAGCTTAGATTTTAGGACCGCCCAAACCCAAGAGACCCAGTACTTC. Protein: CASSLDFRTAQTQETQYF. Using reference TRBV7-9 and TRBJ2-5 for the parts outside the CDR3, the full variable domain is DTGVSQNPRHKITKRGQNVTFRCDPISEHNRLYWYRQTLGQGPEFLTYFQNEAQLEKSRLLSDRFSAERPKGSFSTLEIQRTEQGDSAMYLCASSLDFRTAQTQETQYFGPGTRLLVL.

The DNA of the CDR3 is TGTGCCAGCAGCCCGGGACAGACTGTTTACTACAATGAGCAGTTCTTC. It codes for CASSPGQTVYYNEQFF. The V and J genes are TRBV7-9 and TRBJ2-1; 7 nucleotides agree with TRBD1. CDR3 length equals 16 residues. Looked up from germline, CDR1 is SEHNR and CDR2 is FQNEAQ (reference sequence). V trimming: 5 bases; J trimming: 3 bases; junction bases outside the gene matches: 10.

The chain joins TRBV13 to TRBJ2-7; 11 bases match TRBD2. The CDR3 extends over 15 amino acids. J lost 6 bases, V lost 4 bases, and 8 bases had no gene match. Germline CDR1 PRHDT, CDR2 FYEKMQ (reference sequence). The CDR3 coding sequence is TGTGCCAGCAGCTGGGTAGCGGGGGGGCACGCCGAGCAGTACTTC. This encodes CASSWVAGGHAEQYF.